This T cell receptor beta chain emerged from a study of human T cells and chemical hapten exposure. Study overall: Upper back patch tests used 0.01% DPC, scored after 6 days. Findings of the study overall: Patch test score tracked positively with PT1 expanded TCR counts. Expanded TCRs made up significantly more big CDR3 similarity clusters than controls did.

Time point: patch test 1, 2 weeks after DPC sensitization. Treatment of the sample: therapeutic diphenylcyclopropenone sensitization with weekly scalp DPC. Turning to this clonotype: What it recognizes is unknown.

Germline CDR1 and CDR2: MNHEY and SVGAGI. With 7 bases removed from V and 6 bases from J, the gap between germline ends came to 9 bases. This CDR3 has 11 amino acids. TCRdb itself ran the RACE reads through MiXCR, one entry per CDR3 protein. The repertoire holds around 100,000 distinct CDR3 sequences, with about 11% as singletons. V usage is TRBV6-5 and J usage is TRBJ1-1; D unresolved. The starting material was whole blood, obtained in connection with sensitization to the hapten diphenylcyclopropenone (DPC). The receptor comes from a woman aged 40 to 50 with alopecia areata. Some clones in this sample may be carry-over from other donors' samples. Written as DNA, the CDR3 is TGTGCCAGCACCTATGGGCCTGAAGCTTTCTTT. Residues: CASTYGPEAFF.